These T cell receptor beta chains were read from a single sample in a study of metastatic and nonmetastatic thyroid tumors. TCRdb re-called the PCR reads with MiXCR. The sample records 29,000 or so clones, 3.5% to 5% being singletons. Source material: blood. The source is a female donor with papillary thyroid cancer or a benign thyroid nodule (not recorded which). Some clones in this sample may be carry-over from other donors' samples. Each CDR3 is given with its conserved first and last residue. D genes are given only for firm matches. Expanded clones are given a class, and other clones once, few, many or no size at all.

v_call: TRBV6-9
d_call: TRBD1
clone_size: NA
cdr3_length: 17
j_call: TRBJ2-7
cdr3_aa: CASSSPGQGALGDEQYF
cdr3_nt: TGTGCCAGCAGTTCTCCGGGACAGGGGGCGCTCGGGGACGAGCAGTACTTC

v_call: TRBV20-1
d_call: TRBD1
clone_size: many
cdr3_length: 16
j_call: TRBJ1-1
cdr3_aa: CSARDSTGAVNTEAFF
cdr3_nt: TGCAGTGCTAGAGATTCGACAGGGGCTGTGAACACTGAAGCTTTCTTT

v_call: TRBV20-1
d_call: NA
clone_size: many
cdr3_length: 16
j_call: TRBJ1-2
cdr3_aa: CSARTVVPGVGYGYTF
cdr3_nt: TGCAGTGCTAGGACTGTTGTACCAGGGGTGGGCTATGGCTACACCTTC

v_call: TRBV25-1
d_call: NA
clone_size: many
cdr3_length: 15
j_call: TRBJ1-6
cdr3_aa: CASSDSRGYNSPLHF
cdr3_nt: TGTGCCAGCAGTGATAGCCGGGGATATAATTCACCCCTCCACTTT

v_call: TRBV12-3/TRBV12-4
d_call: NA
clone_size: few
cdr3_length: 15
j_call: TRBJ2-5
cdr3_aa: CASSPTGQTSRTQYF
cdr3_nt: TGTGCCAGCAGCCCGACCGGACAGACGTCCAGGACCCAGTACTTC

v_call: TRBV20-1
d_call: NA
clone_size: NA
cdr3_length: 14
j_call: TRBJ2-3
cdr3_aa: CSARNNGSTDTQYF
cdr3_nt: TGCAGTGCTAGAAATAACGGTAGCACAGATACGCAGTATTTT

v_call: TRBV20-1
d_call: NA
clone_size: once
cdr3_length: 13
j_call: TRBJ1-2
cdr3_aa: CGASRTGNYGYTF
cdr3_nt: TGCGGTGCTAGCCGAACGGGCAACTATGGCTACACCTTC

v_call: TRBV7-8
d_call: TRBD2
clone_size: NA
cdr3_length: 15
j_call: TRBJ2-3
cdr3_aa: CASSFTSVGTDTQYF
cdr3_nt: TGTGCCAGCAGCTTTACTAGCGTCGGCACAGATACGCAGTATTTT

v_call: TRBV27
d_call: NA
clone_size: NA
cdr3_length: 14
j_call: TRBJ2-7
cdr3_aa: CASSLGIFSYEQYF
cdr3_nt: TGTGCCAGCAGTTTGGGGATCTTCTCCTACGAGCAGTACTTC

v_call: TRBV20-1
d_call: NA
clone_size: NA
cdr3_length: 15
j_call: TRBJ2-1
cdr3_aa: CSAGGGAGRDNEQFF
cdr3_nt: TGCAGTGCAGGGGGGGGAGCGGGACGGGACAATGAGCAGTTCTTC

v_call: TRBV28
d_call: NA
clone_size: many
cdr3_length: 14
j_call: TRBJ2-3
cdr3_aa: CASSPGSSTDTQYF
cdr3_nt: TGTGCCAGCAGTCCCGGTTCTAGCACAGATACGCAGTATTTT

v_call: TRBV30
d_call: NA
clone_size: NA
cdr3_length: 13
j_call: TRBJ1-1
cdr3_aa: CAWSSGVATEAFF
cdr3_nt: TGTGCCTGGAGCTCAGGGGTTGCCACTGAAGCTTTCTTT

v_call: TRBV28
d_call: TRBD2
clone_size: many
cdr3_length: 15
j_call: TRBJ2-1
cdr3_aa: CASSLTTGGPNEQFF
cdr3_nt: TGTGCCAGCAGTTTGACTACGGGAGGGCCTAATGAGCAGTTCTTC

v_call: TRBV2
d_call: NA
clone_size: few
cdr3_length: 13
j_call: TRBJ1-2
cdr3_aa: CASKDRGGYGYTF
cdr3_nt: TGTGCCAGCAAAGACCGGGGGGGGTATGGCTACACCTTC

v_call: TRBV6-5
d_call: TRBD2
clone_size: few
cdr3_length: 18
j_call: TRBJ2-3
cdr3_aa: CASSYLVELSGSTDTQYF
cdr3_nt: TGTGCCAGCAGTTATTTAGTAGAGTTAAGCGGGAGTACAGATACGCAGTATTTT

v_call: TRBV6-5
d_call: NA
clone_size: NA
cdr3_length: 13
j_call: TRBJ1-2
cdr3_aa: CASSYDGENGYTF
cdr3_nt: TGTGCCAGCAGTTACGATGGTGAGAACGGCTACACCTTC

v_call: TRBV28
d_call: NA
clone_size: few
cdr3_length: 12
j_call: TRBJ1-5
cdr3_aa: CASGQLNQPQHF
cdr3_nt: TGTGCCAGCGGGCAGCTCAATCAGCCCCAGCATTTT

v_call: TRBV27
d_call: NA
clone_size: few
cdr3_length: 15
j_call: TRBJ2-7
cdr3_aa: CASSEAAGSSYEQYF
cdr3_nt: TGTGCCAGCAGTGAAGCCGCAGGGAGCTCCTACGAGCAGTACTTC

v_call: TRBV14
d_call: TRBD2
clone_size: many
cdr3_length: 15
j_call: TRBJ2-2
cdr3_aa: CASSQTGGPIGELFF
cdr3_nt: TGTGCCAGCAGCCAAACGGGAGGGCCGATCGGGGAGCTGTTTTTT